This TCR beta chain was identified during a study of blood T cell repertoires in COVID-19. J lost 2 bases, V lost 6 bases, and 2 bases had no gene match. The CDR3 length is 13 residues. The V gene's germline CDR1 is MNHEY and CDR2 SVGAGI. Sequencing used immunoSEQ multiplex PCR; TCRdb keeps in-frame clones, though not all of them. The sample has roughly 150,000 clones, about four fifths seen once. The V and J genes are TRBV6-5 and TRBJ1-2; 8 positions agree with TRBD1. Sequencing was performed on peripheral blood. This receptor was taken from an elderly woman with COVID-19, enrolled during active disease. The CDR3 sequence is CASRRDRNYGYTF. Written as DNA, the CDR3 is TGTGCCAGCAGAAGGGACAGGAACTATGGCTACACCTTC.